This TCR beta chain is from a study of T cells in Graves' hyperthyroidism and ophthalmopathy. Overall study findings and caveats: Within blood appeared most thyroid clonotypes that had expanded above 0.001.

Amplified TCR beta CDR3 regions derived from RNA transcripts. The study used the HTBI primer set for a first-round RT-PCR of the TCR CDR3. TCRdb re-called the multiplex PCR reads with MiXCR, one entry per CDR3 protein. This sample carries fewer than 300,000 distinct CDR3 sequences, about 25% of them seen once, and the ten largest clones take roughly a quarter. This clonotype was picked up many times. What it recognizes is unknown. Blood was sampled at initial diagnosis of hyperthyroidism, prior to onset of any ophthalmopathy symptoms. The CDR3 is 17 amino acids. V was trimmed by 6 bases and J by 1 base, leaving 21 bases between them. From germline, CDR1 is MNHEY and CDR2 SVGAGI.

The specimen was blood. The TCR originated in a man aged 35-49 years with Graves' hyperthyroidism that later progressed to Graves' ophthalmopathy. The chain carries TRBV6-5 and TRBJ2-5; D possibly matches TRBD1 or TRBD2 (6 bases each). Written as DNA, the CDR3 is TGTGCCAGCAGCCAAAGGGGGATTGGGGGGCTCCAAGAGACCCAGTACTTC. Its protein is CASSQRGIGGLQETQYF.